This entry features one T cell receptor beta chain sequence. The data were taken from a study of blood T cell repertoires in COVID-19. The wider study: The samples span acute and convalescent COVID-19 from the United States, Italy and Spain. Nucleic acid was either cDNA or gDNA, and it came from T cells, B-cell-depleted T cells, or PBMCs.

Original data processing: Scientists estimated how many nucleated cells there were by amplifying reference gene primers. Profiled with immunoSEQ multiplex PCR; TCRdb holds only in-frame clones, not every one. Clone size and V and J calls were adopted from that table, with D and trimming inferred from the DNA. The repertoire holds approximately 190,000 clones, with about 86% as singletons. The CDR3 spans 18 residues. Looked up from germline, CDR1 is SEHNR and CDR2 is FQNEAQ (reference sequence). Trimming removed 7 bases at V and 0 bases at J, with 22 bases between. The sequencing sample was made of peripheral blood. The sequence was obtained from a man aged 25 to 40 with active or convalescent COVID-19. This sequence joins TRBV7-9 and TRBJ1-5; D ambiguous. The CDR3 protein is CASNESDRVENSNQPQHF. The CDR3 DNA sequence: TGTGCCAGCAATGAGTCAGACCGGGTCGAAAATAGCAATCAGCCCCAGCATTTT.